The T cell receptor (beta chain) described here comes from a study of T-cell memory formation after mild COVID-19 (dated by TCRdb to the early 2020s). About the study as a whole: Most TCR sequence clusters were specific to one of the two donors. The cohort was made up of two young adult volunteers, one female and one male, who were previously healthy. In two donors, T-cell clones that expanded and contracted after mild COVID-19 were followed by sequencing TCRalpha and TCRbeta repertoires longitudinally.

The data were produced on an Illumina NovaSeq 6000. TCRalpha and TCRbeta cDNA libraries were constructed by 5'RACE with constant-segment primers, with sample barcodes and unique molecular identifiers being introduced. RNA was extracted from every sample with Trizol reagent. Libraries were amplified in two PCR steps, with a second sample barcode and Illumina TruSeq adapters added in the second step. The libraries were sequenced on an Illumina NovaSeq using 2 x 150 bp paired-end reads. The authors' analysis ran thus. Reads were demultiplexed and collapsed into UMI-guided consensus sequences with migec v1.2.7. Using mixcr v2.1.11, UMI consensuses were aligned to TRA and TRB V and J templates and then assembled into clonotypes. A clonotype was counted as expanded or contracted only when both edgeR and NoisET called the clonotype significant, with the noise models trained on biological replicates. For edgeR calls, a false discovery rate-adjusted p below 0.01 and a log2 fold-change threshold of 1 were applied. As an exploratory analysis of dynamics, PCA with hierarchical clustering was applied to max-normalized trajectories of the 1000 most abundant clonotypes. Each responding clone was given a CD4 or CD8 phenotype based on the CD4+ and CD8+ repertoires, which had been sequenced separately. TCRdb cleaned the public reads at Q25 with fastp, built clones with MiXCR and kept in-frame beta chains. CDR3 protein sequences are deduplicated, and each keeps its most common genes and DNA. The V and J calls, along with clone size, are taken from TCRdb and not from the paper's own processing. Present in this sample are roughly 310,000 distinct CDR3 sequences, about 16% of which were seen just once. The ten top clones hold roughly 20% of the sample.

CDR1 LGHNA and CDR2 YSLEER were looked up in the germline V gene. At the junction V is shortened by 5 bases and J by 1 base, with 16 bases in between. The CDR3 runs 16 residues from the cysteine to the phenylalanine. The CDR3 DNA has 48 bases and is translated from base 1. General conclusions and limits of the study: Contracting CD4+ clones turned up mainly in the CM and EM memory subsets, whereas EMRA was where CD8+ clones were enriched. From day 15 to 85, contracting clones showed balanced CD4/CD8 phenotypes, whereas a second wave of clones that expanded from day 15 to 37 leaned towards CD4+. Only two mild cases were covered in the study, and larger cohorts including severe cases with pre-infection samples were considered necessary. Some responding clones were found in pre-infection memory, which suggests that pre-existing cross-reactive memory T cells took part in the SARS-CoV-2 response. SARS-CoV-2 specificity of the second-wave clones peaking on day 37 was not confirmed.

Ficoll-Paque density gradient centrifugation was used to isolate PBMCs. This clonotype was found a few times. This receptor's antigen is unknown. No much larger clone is present one base from it, and per-base qualities are unavailable. The source of this sequence is a man between 18 and 29 years old who had mild COVID-19 (a few samples of this study predate the infection). The sample titles of this study are shuffled in the database, so cell type and time point are left out; the donor was told from shared clones. The sample consisted of PBMCs or a T cell subset sorted from them (not recorded which). The rearrangement joined TRBV4-3 to TRBJ2-3, with TRBD2 as a weak D call on 5 bases. The nucleotide sequence reads as follows: TGCGCCAGCAGCTCCCGGGGTATATGGGGCACAGATACGCAGTATTTT. The translation is CASSSRGIWGTDTQYF.